This entry describes one TCR beta chain. Its antigen remains unknown. The PCR used 60 Vbeta and 13 Jbeta primers. Per the study methods: A later analysis counted approximately 80 million unique TCR beta chains, 10 million to 12 million shared. Sequencing was performed with immunoSEQ multiplex PCR; in TCRdb, only in-frame clones are kept and a portion is missing. From that table come the V and J calls and clone size; the DNA was used to work out D and trimming. Here the sample spans about 160,000 clones, around four fifths being singletons. V shed 5 bases and J 9 bases; nucleotides not matched to a gene: 8. Germline CDR1 reads LNHDA; CDR2 reads SQIVND (reference sequence). This CDR3 has 13 residues. The data were taken from a study of cytomegalovirus exposure and HLA in healthy donors. Study-wide points: In a later analysis, across HLA loci, associated TCR counts were highest for DRB1, lowest for HLA-C. In a later analysis, TCR beta V- and J-gene trimming showed a link to a missense DCLRE1C variant. Cytomegalovirus association was assigned to more than 150 TCR beta chains.

The material sequenced was PBMCs. The receptor's source is a female donor in good health and CMV-seronegative. The genes are TRBV19 and TRBJ2-3; TRBD2 matches at 7 bases. The CDR3 DNA reads as TGTGCCAGTAGTCCCACCGGACTAGTCACGCAGTATTTT. Translation gives CASSPTGLVTQYF.